The 24 T cell receptor beta chains in this list originate from one sample, sequenced in a study of blood T cell repertoires in COVID-19. Generated by immunoSEQ multiplex PCR, the TCRdb table keeps only in-frame clones and is missing some. The data show 93,000 or so clones, over 75% seen once. Sequenced input: peripheral blood. The source is a human donor in a cohort sampled during active or convalescent COVID-19.

The chain is built from TRBV6-5 and TRBJ1-1, with TRBD1 matching 9 bases. CDR3 length: 14 residues. V trimming: 6 bases; J trimming: 9 bases; junction bases outside the gene matches: 11. Germline V gene data show CDR1 as MNHEY and CDR2 as SVGAGI. CDR3 residues: CASSFGTGWGQAFF. CDR3 coding DNA: TGTGCCAGCAGCTTCGGGACAGGGTGGGGGCAAGCTTTCTTT.

The chain employs TRBV30 and TRBJ1-1; D perhaps matches TRBD1 (5 bases). CDR3 size: 14 residues. Deletions cut 8 bases from V and 4 bases from J, with 20 bases between. Germline V lookup: CDR1 GTSNPN, CDR2 SVGIG (reference sequence). CDR3 region: CAGTKIQGLTEAFF. The CDR3 DNA reads as TGTGCCGGGACCAAAATTCAGGGCCTCACTGAAGCTTTCTTT.

This chain connects TRBV2 to TRBJ2-7, with TRBD1 identical over 8 bases. This CDR3 comprises 14 residues. CDR1 and CDR2 from the germline V gene are SNHLY and FYNNEI. The trim removed 0 bases at V and 7 bases at J, leaving 5 bases unmatched. The CDR3 protein is CASSEASRGLEQYF. Written as DNA, the CDR3 is TGTGCCAGCAGTGAAGCGTCCAGGGGGCTAGAGCAGTACTTC.

This rearrangement joins TRBV5-5 to TRBJ2-3; tentatively, D is TRBD1 (5 bases). V lost 6 bases to trimming and J lost 1 base, with 12 bases between them. This CDR3 region has 14 residues. The germline V gene has CDR1 SGHKS and CDR2 YYEKEE (reference sequence). CDR3 in DNA: TGTGCCAGCACCCCTGGGGCGGGCACAGATACGCAGTATTTT. Residues: CASTPGAGTDTQYF.

The V call is TRBV2, the J call TRBJ1-2; 7 nucleotides line up with TRBD1. In germline, CDR1 is SNHLY, CDR2 FYNNEI. The CDR3 has 16 residues. Trimming took 5 bases from V and 8 from J; bases not matched to a gene: 17. In DNA form, the CDR3 reads TGTGCCAGCAGTACCATGACAGGGTGGGATGGGGAAGGCTACACCTTC. Translated, it gives CASSTMTGWDGEGYTF.

The gene calls are TRBV6-2 or TRBV6-3 and TRBJ2-5, with D possibly TRBD2 on 6 matching bases. Germline V gene sequence: CDR1 MNHEY, CDR2 SVGEGT. Trimming stripped 2 bases from V and 4 bases from J, with 14 bases between. The CDR3 contains 15 residues. The CDR3 loop reads CASSYSGQELETQYF. The CDR3 coding sequence is TGTGCCAGCAGTTACAGCGGGCAAGAACTAGAGACCCAGTACTTC.

This chain's CDR3 is CASSLLLQGNTEAFF. DNA of the CDR3: TGTGCCAGCAGCCTACTTCTACAGGGAAACACTGAAGCTTTCTTT. The V call is TRBV14, the J call TRBJ1-1, with a tentative D call TRBD1 (6 bases). Germline-derived CDR1 and CDR2 are SGHDN and FVKESK. Trimming took 4 bases from V and 2 from J, leaving 14 bases between them. CDR3 length: 15 residues.

The V gene is TRBV4-1, the J gene TRBJ2-7; D remains unclear. This CDR3 has 15 amino acids. Trimming removed 4 bases from V and 3 bases from J, with 16 bases in between. Germline CDR1 reads MGHRA; CDR2 reads YSYEKL. The CDR3 region has the DNA TGCGCCAGCAGCCGATCAGCAGATCGCGGCTACGAGCAGTACTTC. Translated, it gives CASSRSADRGYEQYF.

The V call is TRBV9, the J call TRBJ2-2; D gene ambiguous. Trimming cost V 0 bases and J 0 bases, with 3 bases left between them. The CDR3 consists of 14 residues. CDR1 and CDR2 (germline): SGDLS, YYNGEE. In DNA, the CDR3 is TGTGCCAGCAGCGTAGCTCCGAACACCGGGGAGCTGTTTTTT. Translating gives CASSVAPNTGELFF.

This clone showed up just once. The V call is TRBV18, the J call TRBJ2-1, with 11 bases that match TRBD2. V lost 4 bases to trimming and J lost 10 bases; unmatched junction nucleotides: 6. CDR1 KGHSH and CDR2 LQKENI come from the germline V gene. The CDR3 is 14 amino acids. The CDR3 reads CASSLAGGPKEQFF. In nucleotides, the CDR3 is TGTGCCAGCTCACTAGCGGGGGGGCCGAAAGAGCAGTTCTTC.

The chain is built from TRBV14 and TRBJ1-1; D is perhaps TRBD1 (5 bases). There are 13 residues in the CDR3. Germline values: CDR1 SGHDN, CDR2 FVKESK. V was pared by 3 bases and J by 5 bases, with 10 bases between. CDR3 nucleotides: TGTGCCAGCAGCCAGACCGGGGGAACTGAAGCTTTCTTT. It is translated as CASSQTGGTEAFF. Full variable domain (outside the CDR3, taken from reference TRBV14 and TRBJ1-1): EAGVTQFPSHSVIEKGQTVTLRCDPISGHDNLYWYRRVMGKEIKFLLHFVKESKQDESGMPNNRFLAERTGGTYSTLKVQPAELEDSGVYFCASSQTGGTEAFFGQGTRLTVV.

The chain joins TRBV24-1 to TRBJ1-2, with a tentative D call TRBD1 (5 bases). Germline CDR1 is KGHDR and CDR2 is SFDVKD. V lost 9 bases to trimming and J lost 7 bases, with 20 bases between them. CDR3 length: 14 residues. This CDR3 reads CATGPPGTNGGYTF. DNA for the CDR3: TGTGCCACCGGCCCTCCCGGGACTAATGGTGGCTACACCTTC.

This clone was seen a handful of times. This chain links TRBV5-5 with TRBJ2-7, with D maybe TRBD1 (5 bases). V was shortened by 0 bases and J by 2 bases, with 12 bases between the two germline ends. CDR3 length equals 15 residues. CDR1 is SGHKS and CDR2 is YYEKEE in the germline V gene (reference sequence). CDR3 coding DNA: TGTGCCAGCAGCTTGGAGCAGGGCCTTACCTACGAGCAGTACTTC. It translates to CASSLEQGLTYEQYF.

V gene TRBV7-9 combines with J gene TRBJ1-5; 10 nucleotides match TRBD1. The germline gives CDR1 SEHNR, CDR2 FQNEAQ (reference sequence). The CDR3 is 16 amino acids. The V gene end was trimmed by 4 bases and the J gene end by 7 bases; junction bases not matched to a gene: 10. In nucleotides, the CDR3 is TGTGCCAGCAGCTCGGGGACAGGGGAAGTGGGGCAGCCCCAGCATTTT. Its translation is CASSSGTGEVGQPQHF.

The chain carries TRBV6-5 and TRBJ1-5; a possible D gene is TRBD1 (6 bases). Trimming removed 6 bases from V and 2 bases from J, with 14 bases in between. There are 15 residues in the CDR3. Germline loops: CDR1 MNHEY, CDR2 SVGAGI. The CDR3 loop is CASRPDRQGNQPQHF. CDR3 in DNA: TGTGCCAGCAGACCCGACAGGCAAGGCAATCAGCCCCAGCATTTT.

The V gene is TRBV5-5, the J gene TRBJ1-1; D is undetermined. This CDR3 has 13 residues. V lost 4 bases to trimming and J lost 1 base, with 8 bases between them. CDR1 SGHKS and CDR2 YYEKEE come from the germline V gene (reference sequence). The CDR3, as DNA: TGTGCCAGCAGCCCATCGGGGAACACTGAAGCTTTCTTT. It encodes CASSPSGNTEAFF.

The chain has TRBV5-6 and TRBJ2-3; the D gene is possibly TRBD1 (6 bases). The CDR3 is 16 amino acids. Germline CDR1 and CDR2: SGHDT and YYEEEE. The V and J ends lost 2 bases and 2 bases respectively, with 15 bases between them. CDR3 region: CASSLGQIFPTDTQYF. As DNA, the CDR3 is TGTGCCAGCAGCTTAGGACAGATATTCCCCACAGATACGCAGTATTTT.

This chain uses TRBV7-2 with TRBJ2-7; tentative D call: TRBD1 (5 bases). V was clipped by 2 bases and J by 3 bases, with 14 bases between them. The CDR3 has 15 amino acids. Germline lookup yields CDR1 SGHTA and CDR2 FQGNSA. As DNA, the CDR3 is TGTGCCAGCAGCTTATCAGGGTTGGGGTTCTACGAGCAGTACTTC. Its protein product is CASSLSGLGFYEQYF. Complete variable domain (other parts from reference TRBV7-2 and TRBJ2-7): GAGVSQSPSNKVTEKGKDVELRCDPISGHTALYWYRQSLGQGLEFLIYFQGNSAPDKSGLPSDRFSAERTGGSVSTLTIQRTQQEDSAVYLCASSLSGLGFYEQYFGPGTRLTVT.

CDR3 loop: CASSPLLYEGKSEKLFF. CDR3 DNA sequence: TGTGCCAGTAGTCCCCTTTTGTATGAGGGAAAATCTGAAAAACTGTTTTTT. V usage is TRBV19 and J usage is TRBJ1-4; D ambiguous. Germline V gene sequence: CDR1 LNHDA, CDR2 SQIVND (reference sequence). This CDR3 has 17 amino acids. V lost 5 bases and J lost 7, with 23 bases in between.

This clone was seen only a few times. The chain couples TRBV20-1 to TRBJ2-3; 10 nucleotides match TRBD2. Germline assignment: CDR1 DFQATT and CDR2 SNEGSKA (reference sequence). V was clipped by 3 bases and J by 2 bases; unmatched bases: 5. The CDR3 sequence is 15 residues long. CDR3 sequence reads: CSASASGGLTDTQYF. The CDR3 DNA reads TGCAGTGCTAGTGCTAGCGGGGGCCTCACAGATACGCAGTATTTT.

The sample holds one count of this clone. The CDR3 protein is CASSRQGVYGTEAFF. The DNA of the CDR3 is TGTGCCAGCTCAAGACAGGGGGTTTATGGCACTGAAGCTTTCTTT. The chain employs TRBV18 and TRBJ1-1, with TRBD1 identical over 9 bases. The J segment lost 4 bases and the V segment lost 5 bases, leaving 8 bases of the junction unmatched. CDR1 is KGHSH and CDR2 is LQKENI in the germline V gene. CDR3 length: 15 residues. The whole variable domain, remainder taken from reference TRBV18 and TRBJ1-1, is NAGVMQNPRHLVRRRGQEARLRCSPMKGHSHVYWYRQLPEEGLKFMVYLQKENIIDESGMPKERFSAEFPKEGPSILRIQQVVRGDSAAYFCASSRQGVYGTEAFFGQGTRLTVV.

This clone has just a few counts. V is TRBV29-1 and J is TRBJ1-5; D is possibly TRBD1 (5 bases). The length of the CDR3 is 13 residues. Germline loops: CDR1 SQVTM, CDR2 ANQGSEA. V lost 6 bases to trimming and J lost 3 bases, with 12 bases between them. The CDR3 DNA sequence: TGCAGCGTGGGGGGAGGGTTCAATCAGCCCCAGCATTTT. Protein product: CSVGGGFNQPQHF. Variable domain in full (rest from reference TRBV29-1 and TRBJ1-5): SAVISQKPSRDICQRGTSLTIQCQVDSQVTMMFWYRQQPGQSLTLIATANQGSEATYESGFVIDKFPISRPNLTFSTLTVSNMSPEDSSIYLCSVGGGFNQPQHFGDGTRLSIL.

The genes are TRBV18 and TRBJ2-5, with D perhaps TRBD1 (5 bases). V was trimmed by 3 bases and J by 1 base, leaving 12 bases between them. This CDR3 comprises 15 residues. In germline, CDR1 is KGHSH, CDR2 LQKENI. In nucleotides, the CDR3 is TGTGCCAGCTCACCTAAACGACAGCCCCAAGAGACCCAGTACTTC. It encodes CASSPKRQPQETQYF. The full variable domain, with the rest looked up from reference TRBV18 and TRBJ2-5, is NAGVMQNPRHLVRRRGQEARLRCSPMKGHSHVYWYRQLPEEGLKFMVYLQKENIIDESGMPKERFSAEFPKEGPSILRIQQVVRGDSAAYFCASSPKRQPQETQYFGPGTRLLVL.

V and J are TRBV19 and TRBJ1-1; D is possibly TRBD1 (5 bases). Trimming removed 9 bases from V and 1 base from J, with 12 bases in between. The CDR3 sequence is 13 residues long. CDR1 and CDR2 (germline): LNHDA, SQIVND (reference sequence). CDR3 loop: CASEEQGNTEAFF. The CDR3, as DNA: TGTGCCAGCGAGGAGCAGGGGAACACTGAAGCTTTCTTT.